The 12 T cell receptor beta chains listed next were all sequenced from one sample in a study of long-term antiretroviral therapy in people with HIV. Version v3.0 of the immunoSEQ assay ran at survey level. Only in-frame clones appear in the TCRdb table, and some are missing; sequencing was by immunoSEQ multiplex PCR. The sample lists more than 20,000 clones, about 88% occurring once. The starting material was unsorted PBMCs, obtained 2.6 to 2.8 years after starting antiretroviral therapy. All receptors come from a man in his forties with HIV.

V usage is TRBV29-1 and J usage is TRBJ2-7, with D uncertain. Looked up from germline, CDR1 is SQVTM and CDR2 is ANQGSEA. Trimming removed 6 bases from V and 0 bases from J, with 12 bases in between. This CDR3 is built from 13 residues. Here the CDR3 DNA reads TGCAGCGTGGATGACAACAACTCCTACGAGCAGTACTTC. Its translation: CSVDDNNSYEQYF.

The chain recombines TRBV7-8 with TRBJ1-3; 9 bases map to TRBD1. This CDR3 region has 14 residues. Looked up from germline, CDR1 is SGHVS and CDR2 is FQNEAQ. The V gene end was trimmed by 5 bases and the J gene end by 3 bases; junction bases not matched to a gene: 2. In DNA, the CDR3 is TGTGCCAGCAGCAGACAGGGGGTTGGAAACACCATATATTTT. This encodes CASSRQGVGNTIYF.

The chain recombines TRBV4-3 with TRBJ2-3, with D unclear. Germline V gene data show CDR1 as LGHNA and CDR2 as YSLEER. CDR3 length: 14 residues. V lost 2 bases, J lost 0 bases, and 6 bases lay in between. CDR3 amino acids: CASSQIGSTDTQYF. The CDR3 bases are TGCGCCAGCAGCCAAATTGGGAGCACAGATACGCAGTATTTT.

This clone has just one count. The gene calls are TRBV4-3 and TRBJ1-1; no reliable D call. CDR1 is LGHNA, CDR2 YSLEER, per germline. The CDR3 has 14 amino acids. Between the trimmed V and J ends, which lost 0 bases and 3 bases, there was a span of 8 bases. The CDR3 bases are TGCGCCAGCAGCCAAGAACGGCTCTACACTGAAGCTTTCTTT. This encodes CASSQERLYTEAFF.

The V gene is TRBV21-1, the J gene TRBJ1-2; the table's D call TRBD1 went unverified against the DNA. TRBV21-1 is classified as a pseudogene. The length of the CDR3 is 15 residues. The CDR3, as DNA: TGTGCCAGCAGCAAAACAGGGGCCCTACTCTATGGCTACACCTTC. Protein sequence: CASSKTGALLYGYTF.

The chain uses TRBV7-9 and TRBJ2-7; maybe TRBD1 (6 bases). The CDR3 is made up of 15 amino acids. CDR1 is SEHNR and CDR2 is FQNEAQ in the germline V gene (reference sequence). V was clipped by 2 bases and J by 5 bases, with 16 bases between them. In DNA form, the CDR3 reads TGTGCCAGCAGCTTATCAACAGGGTGGACCCACGAGCAGTACTTC. Its protein is CASSLSTGWTHEQYF. Looking up the rest from reference TRBV7-9 and TRBJ2-7 gives the full variable domain: DTGVSQNPRHKITKRGQNVTFRCDPISEHNRLYWYRQTLGQGPEFLTYFQNEAQLEKSRLLSDRFSAERPKGSFSTLEIQRTEQGDSAMYLCASSLSTGWTHEQYFGPGTRLTVT.

V is TRBV19 and J is TRBJ2-7; 8 nucleotides agree with TRBD1. The length of the CDR3 is 14 residues. From germline, CDR1 is LNHDA and CDR2 SQIVND (reference sequence). The junction had 10 bases not matched to a gene; V was cut back by 5 bases and J by 7 bases. The CDR3 is CASSLPGQVLEQYF. The CDR3 nucleotides are TGTGCCAGTAGTCTCCCGGGACAGGTTTTGGAGCAGTACTTC.

The V call is TRBV28, the J call TRBJ1-3; perhaps TRBD1 as D (6 bases). The CDR3 is 15 amino acids. Germline V lookup: CDR1 MDHEN, CDR2 SYDVKM. Trimming pared 2 bases from V and 2 bases from J, leaving 10 bases between. CDR3 sequence: CASSLIKGAGNTIYF. CDR3 nucleotides: TGTGCCAGCAGTTTAATCAAGGGGGCTGGAAACACCATATATTTT.

This chain connects TRBV10-3 to TRBJ2-3, with no clear D. Germline CDR1 and CDR2: ENHRY and SYGVKD. The CDR3 contains 15 residues. V gave up 5 bases and J gave up 1 base, with 13 bases separating them. The CDR3 nucleotides are TGTGCCATCAGTTCCCCCCTTACAGGCACAGATACGCAGTATTTT. This sequence encodes CAISSPLTGTDTQYF.

The chain links TRBV4-3 to TRBJ1-1, with D uncertain. This CDR3 contains 15 residues. V lost 2 bases, J lost 3 bases, and 13 bases lay in between. CDR1 and CDR2 (germline): LGHNA, YSLEER. The CDR3 here is CASSQPGRADTEAFF. In DNA form, the CDR3 reads TGCGCCAGCAGCCAACCGGGGAGGGCGGACACTGAAGCTTTCTTT.

This chain connects TRBV6-6 to TRBJ1-5; TRBD1 aligns across 7 bases. The CDR3 is made up of 15 amino acids. CDR1 and CDR2 from the germline V gene are MNHNY and SVGAGI (reference sequence). The V and J ends lost 2 bases and 3 bases, in that order; junction bases with no gene match: 4. This CDR3 reads CASSYRQGNNQPQHF. CDR3 in DNA: TGTGCCAGCAGTTACCGACAGGGAAACAATCAGCCCCAGCATTTT.

The gene calls are TRBV6-5 and TRBJ2-7; the D is unclear. This CDR3 spans 14 amino acids. V lost 0 bases and J 2 bases, leaving 8 bases between the germline ends. Germline V gene lookup returns CDR1 MNHEY and CDR2 SVGAGI. The CDR3 DNA reads as TGTGCCAGCAGTTACTCGGACCGTGCCTACGAGCAGTACTTC. Translation gives CASSYSDRAYEQYF.